Many counts were recorded for the clone carrying this T cell receptor (beta chain). Its target is unknown. This entry is derived from a study of regulatory T cells in long-lasting Graves disease. Across the whole study: Graves' patients with a new diagnosis had received antithyroid drugs under 3 months.

V shed 2 bases and J shed 4 bases, with 5 bases lying between them. The germline gives CDR1 KGHDR, CDR2 SFDVKD. The CDR3 has 13 amino acids. iRepertoire HTBI primers and Arm-PCR of CDR3 regions built TCR beta libraries. A single record per CDR3 protein comes from TCRdb applying MiXCR to the multiplex PCR reads. The sample holds more than 450,000 distinct CDR3 sequences, about 17% seen once. General observations from the study: Favoring TRBV28, TRBJ1-2 and TRBJ2-5 was a feature seen in persistent disease.

Sample time point: newly diagnosed GD, antithyroid drugs for less than 3 months. RNA isolated from PBMCs was used to make the TCR library. These data were also reused for a study on T cells in Graves' hyperthyroidism and ophthalmopathy. Per that paper: Carried out on the TCR CDR3, a first-round RT-PCR used the HTBI primer set.

The chain couples TRBV24-1 to TRBJ2-1; no definite D call. The material sequenced was peripheral blood mononuclear cells (PBMCs), taken at new diagnosis, from a patient treated with antithyroid drugs. The clonotype comes from a man in his forties or fifties with Graves disease. The CDR3 sequence: CATSDSRYNEQFF. CDR3 in DNA: TGTGCCACCAGTGATTCGCGGTACAATGAGCAGTTCTTC.